This T cell receptor beta chain was documented in a study of persistence of HIV-infected CD4 T cells. Study-wide points: TCR analyses could not target the rare provirus-carrying CMV-responding cells.

The CDR3 length is 12 residues. J gave up 3 bases and V 6 bases, and 4 bases lay outside the gene matches. Per the germline V gene, CDR1 is GTSNPN and CDR2 is SVGIG (reference sequence). Cells were stimulated nonspecifically with anti-CD3/anti-CD28 magnetic beads. CD4+ T cells upregulating both CD40 ligand and CD69 were sorted as responding cells. Notes on this clone: Its target is unknown.

This was the immunoSEQ version 4 assay in survey mode. TCRdb keeps only in-frame clones here, not all; method: immunoSEQ multiplex PCR. This table has about 45,000 clones, roughly nine tenths appearing once. This TCR derives from an adult man with HIV who was CMV-seropositive. The rearrangement links TRBV30 to TRBJ1-1; TRBD1 agrees at 7 bases. The material sequenced was CD4+ T cells sorted from PBMCs after approximately 19-hour stimulation, taken from a patient who received antiretroviral therapy. The CDR3 DNA follows: TGTGCCTGCCAACAGGGGTACACTGAAGCTTTCTTT. This sequence encodes CACQQGYTEAFF.